The TCR beta chain under discussion was sequenced for a study of cytomegalovirus exposure and HLA in healthy donors (TCRdb year 2017). Regarding the research as a whole: In an earlier analysis of roughly 590 of the donors, roughly 300 Gb of sequence data and approximately 100 million unique TCR beta sequences from about 190 million T cells were reported. An early release covering some 640 HLA-typed donors comprised 300 to 350 gigabases of sequencing data and roughly 86 million unique TCR sequences. The genetic ancestry cluster associated with self-reported Caucasian donors included 80% to 90% of the roughly 390 genotyped donors. The aim of the study was to test whether cataloging public T cell receptors could identify signatures of past pathogen exposure. The study profiled the T cell repertoires of about 640 subjects by immunosequencing and related them to cytomegalovirus serostatus. A separate validation cohort of about 110 different subjects was used in addition to the roughly 720-subject first cohort. To predict cytomegalovirus infection status, the study combined high-throughput TCR immunosequencing, statistical association of individual TCRs with disease status, and machine learning. To study patterns of TCR occurrence, a later analysis re-analyzed previously published TCR beta repertoires from 666 donors and added high-resolution HLA genotyping. In the later analysis, no new phenotypic data were used to find candidate immune exposures; instead, reliance was placed on TCR beta sequences and their occurrence across donors. In an earlier analysis of several hundred of the donors, high-throughput TCR beta sequencing was used to judge whether each TCR beta V gene segment behaved as functional or pseudogenic. Donor age, sex, ethnicity and CMV serostatus were compiled alongside the repertoire data. Genome-wide SNP genotypes for about three fifths of the 666 donors were used in a later genetic analysis, which treated that subset as a discovery cohort. Every repertoire in the discovery cohort had been generated on one and the same sequencing platform. HLA typing included class I and class II loci at four-digit resolution. The number of typed donors differed by locus: about 620-630 for A, B, C, DRB1 and DQB1; some 540 for DQA1; around 580 for DPA1; and roughly 450 for DPB1. Four to six DR-DQ haplotypes were handled as single units for association and clustering because linkage in the cohort was strong. Among over 350 genotyped donors of the cohort, an average of around 240,000 unique TCR beta nucleotide sequences were sequenced per donor, about a sixth of them non-productive.

General study outcomes and caveats: Across donors, most TCR sequences were observed very rarely, whereas some public TCRs were present in many individuals. When HLA alleles, especially DR and DQ, strongly co-occurred, attributing TCR associations to individual alleles was difficult. Because the 87-base-pair reads could not distinguish some IMGT-functional V segments, including TRBV6-2 and TRBV6-3, those segments were excluded. A later analysis found that HLA-associated TCR beta chains were more clonally expanded and had lower generation probabilities than equally common non-associated chains. According to the authors, the approach could potentially be generalized to other disease states and immunological phenotypes. The classifier was reported to diagnose cytomegalovirus status with high specificity and sensitivity in both the original and validation cohorts. Because some donors lacked HLA typing at each locus, the association tests relied only on the typed subset. According to a later genetic analysis, donors in an Asian-associated ancestry cluster had fewer N-insertions in productive TCRs than the roughly 700-donor mean. A few of the identified cytomegalovirus-associated TCR beta chains were confirmed in vitro to be specific for cytomegalovirus antigens. In this cohort, only TCR beta chains were sequenced, and detectable features were limited by the absence of alpha or paired-chain data. Presence/absence analyses assumed roughly uniform sequencing depth across donors, an assumption that may not hold. Linkage disequilibrium might explain the correlated functional status among segregating V segments, but an unknown experimental factor could not be ruled out. A later analysis reported that several top co-occurrence clusters appeared linked to parvovirus B19, influenza, CMV and Epstein-Barr virus. In the study, some 180 TCR beta chains were listed as associated with cytomegalovirus. Because counts were too low, seventeen rarely observed V segments, including chromosome 9 orphons, were excluded from the earlier analysis of around 590 of the donors. Specific HLA alleles were associated with some 15,000 TCR beta sequences at a false discovery rate of 0.05 in a later analysis. A further reported finding was that TCR beta sequences accurately predicted the HLA-A and HLA-B alleles for most subjects in the first cohort. For the cohort, immune exposure information was limited to CMV serostatus. In an earlier analysis of more than 500 of the donors, most TCR beta V segments appeared in productive rearrangements about 87% or about 30% of the time, broadly matching IMGT annotations. According to a later analysis, TCR association rates differed among HLA loci, with DRB1 alleles showing the most associated TCRs and HLA-C alleles showing the fewest. A later genetic analysis associated a missense DCLRE1C variant with V-gene and J-gene trimming of TCR beta chains, and an independent cohort replicated the association. A later analysis found that most CMV-associated TCR beta chains appeared HLA-restricted, with HLA associations seemingly driven largely by CMV exposure. A cluster of highly shared sequence variants was judged likely to be a technical artifact of the sequencing pipeline.

The library was prepared using the immunoSEQ multiplex PCR assay. For the multiplex PCR, a mixture combining 60 forward primers for TCR Vbeta segments and 13 reverse primers for TCR Jbeta segments was used. The CDR3 region of rearranged TCR beta genes was amplified from genomic DNA by a multiplex PCR assay. On the Illumina HiSeq System, the amplified TCR beta libraries were sequenced as 87-base-pair reads. Under the source paper's analysis protocol: In a later analysis, tens of millions of unique TCR beta chains were counted across the approximately 640 repertoires, and around 11 million of these chains were shared by at least two donors. Raw reads were error-corrected and collapsed into unique sequences with a nearest-neighbor algorithm that merged closely related sequences to remove PCR and sequencing errors. To assign V, D and J gene segments, CDR3 sequences were aligned to IMGT reference sequences. For a sequence to be retained, at least a six-nucleotide match to both a V gene segment and a J gene segment was required. A rearrangement was called productive if the CDR3 had no stop codons and remained in frame with V and J, and every other rearrangement was called non-productive. CDR3 was defined according to IMGT convention as the region running from the second conserved V-encoded cysteine to the conserved J-encoded phenylalanine. The earlier analysis of some 550 of the donors excluded any sequence lacking an unambiguous match to a single V gene segment. In an earlier analysis of roughly 500 of the donors, V segments were called functional above 56.7% productive rearrangements and were called segregating when the between-donor standard deviation exceeded 5%. A statistical classification framework was developed to diagnose cytomegalovirus status using the catalog of TCR beta chain sequences. In a later analysis, TCR nucleotide sequences were compared against IMGT/GENE-DB human TR gene sequences so that V and J genes could be assigned. The TCRdist pipeline was used in a later analysis to assign CDR3 sequences and most-parsimonious VDJ recombination scenarios. In a later analysis, each TCR beta chain was defined by its CDR3 amino acid sequence together with its V-gene family, and reads lacking a unique V-gene family were excluded. As a way to deal with suspected cross-contamination and a sequencing artifact, a later analysis dropped over 550 nucleotide sequences that were highly shared and had low generation probability. A later analysis calculated a clonal expansion index for each public chain from normalized within-repertoire ranks of inferred template counts. A later analysis computed generation probabilities with a VDJ recombination model fitted to out-of-frame rearrangements, and checked the results against IGoR. In a later analysis, hypergeometric tests were used to score TCR-TCR, TCR-HLA and TCR-CMV co-occurrence, with a repertoire-size bias correction applied to TCR pairs. False discovery rates were estimated in a later analysis by permuting HLA or CMV assignments 20 times. In a later analysis, co-occurring TCRs were grouped using DBSCAN, and TCRdist sequence similarity was added for clustering within HLA-allele-positive subsets. Repertoires with fewer than 30,000 or more than 120,000 public chains were left out of co-occurrence clustering, as were five repertoires with anomalous nucleotide sharing. The table was pulled from immuneACCESS by TCRdb, which kept in-frame rearrangements only. Such tables lose some clones; where checked, under half of the loss comes from unresolved V genes, and the rest has no known cause. The V and J calls and the clone size are those of that table, but D and trimming were determined from the DNA. The sample table holds some 130,000 clones, of which more than 80% were seen once. Jointly, the top ten make up under 7% of the sample.

A note on this clone: It has no known antigen specificity. Germline is not matched at one junction end, which may reflect a read error.

The CDR3 spans 13 residues, from the cysteine through the phenylalanine. Only CDR3 DNA is held: 39 bases, read in frame from base 1. Taken from the germline V gene (reference sequence), the CDR1 and CDR2 loops are MNHEY and SMNVEV. The cohort was made up of approximately 670 healthy bone marrow donors. At the time of sampling, all cohort members were nominally healthy, though unrecorded immune exposures were likely present. The donor was CMV seropositive and was included in the group of 250 to 300 seropositive cohort members. A peripheral blood sample was collected from each donor, and TCR beta sequencing was performed on peripheral blood mononuclear cells. Genomic DNA was extracted from the blood cell samples with the Qiagen DNeasy Blood Extraction Kit.

Sequenced: PBMCs. The chain couples TRBV27 to TRBJ1-1; a tentative D match to TRBD1 spans 6 bases. The sequence was obtained from a woman in her thirties or forties in good health and CMV-seropositive. The DNA sequence is given as TGTGCCAGCGGTTTACAGGGGAACACTGAAGCTTTCTTT. Its protein is CASGLQGNTEAFF.